The rows below give T cell receptor beta chains drawn from one sample of a study of T cells after yellow fever vaccination. TCRdb processed the 5' RACE reads anew with MiXCR; each CDR3 protein has one entry. The sample shows 450,000 to 600,000 distinct CDR3 sequences, approximately 15% of them seen only once. The sample was PBMCs, taken on the day of the yellow fever booster vaccination. The source of these receptors is a man aged 25 to 40 who received the YFV17D yellow fever vaccine. Each CDR3 is given with its conserved first and last residue. A D gene is named only where the DNA matches it firmly. The size of a clone is reported for some rows only, either as once, few or many, or as a class for expanded clones.

d_call	clone_size	v_call	j_call	cdr3_nt	cdr3_aa
TRBD1	.	TRBV5-8	TRBJ1-4	TGTGCCAGCAGCTTGAACAGGGGAGGAGCAGAAAAACTGTTTTTT	CASSLNRGGAEKLFF
.	few	TRBV5-1	TRBJ2-1	TGCGCCAGCAGCTTGGACCCTACCCCATCTTCCTACAATGAGCAGTTCTTC	CASSLDPTPSSYNEQFF
TRBD2	few	TRBV20-1	TRBJ2-1	TGCAGTGCTGGGACCATAGCGGGAGCCTACAATGAGCAGTTCTTC	CSAGTIAGAYNEQFF
.	.	TRBV7-9	TRBJ2-7	TGTGCCAGCAGCTCCGACCGCTACTCCTACGAGCAGTACTTC	CASSSDRYSYEQYF
TRBD2	.	TRBV9	TRBJ2-3	TGTGCCAGCAGCGTATACAGCGGGAGGGCCGAGGGGTCAGATACGCAGTATTTT	CASSVYSGRAEGSDTQYF
TRBD2	few	TRBV19	TRBJ2-1	TGTGCCAGTAGTATTGCCAGCGGGGCTAACAATGAGCAGTTCTTC	CASSIASGANNEQFF
.	many	TRBV4-3	TRBJ2-3	TGCGCCAGCAGCCAACCCGGACGGGATACGCAGTATTTT	CASSQPGRDTQYF
.	.	TRBV20-1	TRBJ2-7	TGCAGTGCTACCCGAGGCCCGCCTTCCTACGAGCAGTACTTC	CSATRGPPSYEQYF
.	many	TRBV7-2	TRBJ2-5	TGTGCCAGCAGCCCACGGGGCTCAGGGACCCAGTACTTC	CASSPRGSGTQYF
TRBD2	.	TRBV18	TRBJ2-3	TGTGCCACCACCGGGACTAGCGGAACCACAGATACGCAGTATTTT	CATTGTSGTTDTQYF
.	.	TRBV25-1	TRBJ1-6	TGTGCCAGCAGTGAAAGGGGAACTAATTCACCCCTCCACTTT	CASSERGTNSPLHF
.	few	TRBV29-1	TRBJ2-2	TGCAGCGTTCTCCCGGGAAAAGGGGAGCTGTTTTTT	CSVLPGKGELFF
.	.	TRBV13	TRBJ2-5	TGTGCCAGCGAATCTTACGGGGAGACCCAGTACTTC	CASESYGETQYF
.	few	TRBV20-1	TRBJ1-5	TGCAGTGCAAATGAAAATGGGCCCCAGCATTTT	CSANENGPQHF
.	few	TRBV29-1	TRBJ2-3	TGCAGCGTTGAAGGAAGCTTCAGCACAGATACGCAGTATTTT	CSVEGSFSTDTQYF
.	.	TRBV7-2	TRBJ1-3	TGTGCCAGCAGCTTCGGAGGGGGGAGCTCTGGAAACACCATATATTTT	CASSFGGGSSGNTIYF
.	.	TRBV6-1	TRBJ2-3	TGTGCCAGCAAGTACGATACTAGCACAGATACGCAGTATTTT	CASKYDTSTDTQYF
.	few	TRBV6-1	TRBJ2-3	TGTGCCAGCAGTGAAGCGGGACCCCAAGCAAGGACGCAGTATTTT	CASSEAGPQARTQYF
TRBD2	many	TRBV20-1	TRBJ2-6	TGCAGTGCTACTAGCGGCTCTGGGGCCAACGTCCTGACTTTC	CSATSGSGANVLTF
.	.	TRBV5-6	TRBJ2-5	TGTGCCAGCAAGAGATCGACAGGGAGGGAGGAGACCCAGTACTTC	CASKRSTGREETQYF
TRBD1	.	TRBV7-3	TRBJ1-3	TGTGCCAGCAGCTTAACCCCGACAGGGGTTGGAAACACCATATATTTT	CASSLTPTGVGNTIYF
TRBD1	.	TRBV19	TRBJ2-7	TGTGCCAGTAGTCCCCTCTACAGGGGGCTGAAGACGGGGAGGGCCTACGAGCAGTACTTC	CASSPLYRGLKTGRAYEQYF